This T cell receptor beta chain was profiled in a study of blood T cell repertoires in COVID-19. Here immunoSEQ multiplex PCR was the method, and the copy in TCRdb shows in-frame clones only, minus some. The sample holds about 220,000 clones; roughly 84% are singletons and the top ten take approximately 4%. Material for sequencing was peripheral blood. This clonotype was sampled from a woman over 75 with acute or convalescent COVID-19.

The CDR3 DNA reads as TGTGCCAGCAGCGTAGAGGGGTCAGTCAATCAGCCCCAGCATTTT. It translates to CASSVEGSVNQPQHF. The chain recombines TRBV9 with TRBJ1-5; D might be TRBD1 (5 bases). Trimming stripped 0 bases from V and 3 bases from J, with 10 bases between. The germline V gene encodes CDR1 SGDLS and CDR2 YYNGEE. The CDR3 consists of 15 residues.